This T cell receptor (beta chain) was sequenced in a study of molecular identifiers for immune sequencing clone quantification. Study results and limitations: Single-cell amounts of spiked Jurkat TCR RNA were reportedly detectable among fewer than 1.3 million naive cells. For effector cells, clones above 20 RNA copies held over 98% of molecules; for naive cells, under 1%.

TCR libraries were built in bulk with a published protocol and specific TCR primers. Each CDR3 protein gets one entry after TCRdb re-called the PCR reads with MiXCR. The repertoire holds around 470,000 distinct CDR3 sequences, with over 20% as singletons. The sample holds a few counts of this clonotype. What it recognizes is unknown. The CDR3 consists of 12 residues. Trimming took off 1 base at V and 8 bases at J, with 6 bases between the two ends. The V gene's germline CDR1 is LNHDA and CDR2 SQIVND (reference sequence). The gene calls are TRBV19 and TRBJ1-5; D is undetermined. The source of this sequence is a human donor in good health. Some libraries in this study had Jurkat cell RNA spiked in. Sequenced input: naive CD8+ T cells from blood, with Jurkat cell RNA spiked in. Subset here: FACS-sorted CD8+CD4-CCR7+CD45RA+ naive T cells. CDR3: CASSIAGEPQHF. CDR3 nucleotide sequence: TGTGCCAGTAGTATAGCCGGGGAGCCCCAGCATTTT.